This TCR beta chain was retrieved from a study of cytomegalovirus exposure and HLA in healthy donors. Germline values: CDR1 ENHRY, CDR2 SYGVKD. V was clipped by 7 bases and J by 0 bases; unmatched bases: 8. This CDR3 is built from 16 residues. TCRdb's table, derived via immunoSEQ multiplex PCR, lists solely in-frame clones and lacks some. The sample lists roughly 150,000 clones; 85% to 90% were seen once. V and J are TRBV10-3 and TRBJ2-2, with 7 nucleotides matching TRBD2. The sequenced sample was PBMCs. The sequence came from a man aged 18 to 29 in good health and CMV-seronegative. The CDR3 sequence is CAITGRRQSNTGELFF. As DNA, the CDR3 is TGTGCCATCACCGGGAGGAGGCAGTCGAACACCGGGGAGCTGTTTTTT.